This T cell receptor beta chain was documented in a study of Tregs in tolerant kidney transplant recipients (dated by TCRdb to about 2019). For the study in its entirety: The study used TCRbeta sequencing to identify donor-specific regulatory T cells before combined kidney and bone marrow transplantation, then tracked those cells after transplant.

Concerning this clone: Its antigen is not yet known. Per-nucleotide qualities are absent, and no much larger clonotype sits a single base away.

What the research found in general, with its limitations: Biological reproducibility was not examined directly, but technical replication error appeared to be minimal. The study was limited by small patient numbers, and the findings need validation in larger populations and under other immunosuppression protocols. For some patients, the PCR primers changed as time went on, which meant samples from those patients could not be compared with one another at the nucleotide level. Expanding Tregs with activated donor B cells appeared to identify the most biologically relevant and donor-specific TCRbeta repertoire. In tolerant patients, donor-specific Tregs expanded more than Tregs overall, which suggests antigen-driven rather than nonspecific expansion.

Reading the label with the study, this specimen's time point is: 6 months after combined kidney and bone marrow transplant. The transplants used related donors with nonmyeloablative bone marrow transplantation, and mixed chimerism in the human trials was transient. Unstimulated Tregs (CD4+CD25+CD127-), CD4+ non-Tregs (CD4+CD25-), CD4 and CD8 cells were FACS-sorted from thawed PBMCs. Several combined kidney and bone marrow transplant recipients from the ITN036ST trial were included as patients, and samples were available only from these trial subjects. Healthy control blood was processed to PBMCs by Ficoll density gradient and cryopreserved, and patient PBMCs were collected before and after transplant. The CDR3 spans 14 residues, from the cysteine through the phenylalanine. Kept here is only the CDR3 DNA, which spans 42 bases and is read in frame from base 1. CDR1 and CDR2 are drawn from the germline V gene: SGHVS, FQNEAQ. V is pruned by 6 bases and J by 2 bases, leaving 5 bases of the junction without a gene match.

For TCRbeta CDR3 sequencing, genomic DNA from the sorted cells was extracted using the QIAGEN DNeasy Blood and Tissue Kit. High-throughput TCRbeta CDR3 sequencing, including PCR amplification with bias correction and internal controls, was performed commercially through immunoSEQ. The original pipeline was this. Unique productive TCRbeta sequences were defined by CDR3 nucleotide sequence where primers matched, and otherwise by CDR3 amino acid sequence together with Vbeta and Jbeta genes. To correct for sorting error, sequences found in more than one sorted population at a frequency ratio of 2:1 or less were discarded, and the remaining shared sequences were assigned to the population with the higher frequency. Donor-reactive sequences were defined as at least 5-fold expanded in CFSE-low cells versus unstimulated cells, with frequency of at least 0.01% in CFSE-low cells. Repertoire divergence was quantified by Jensen-Shannon divergence using the top 100 TCRbeta sequences ranked by frequency. For samples with multiple sequencing runs, sorting error was corrected in each run separately before the runs were combined. TCRdb mirrors the immuneACCESS table, restricted to in-frame sequences. Some clones are absent from its copies; in checked studies, under half trace to an unresolved V gene, and the reason for the others is unknown. That table gives V, J and clone size, and the DNA gave D and trimming. Recorded for this sample are 20,000 to 25,000 clones; around 85% of them occurred a single time. The ten biggest clones cover roughly 23% of the sample.

The sample was CD8+ T cells from blood (PBMCs), taken 6 months after the transplant. Recombination linked TRBV7-8 to TRBJ2-3, with 7 bases in between that match TRBD1. The TCR was taken from a human patient who received a combined kidney and bone marrow transplant. After a transplant, some of the T cells may come from the graft donor. For the CDR3, the sequence is CASSRQGPTDTQYF. The bases are TGTGCCAGCAGTCGACAGGGCCCCACAGATACGCAGTATTTT.